Listed below are T cell receptor beta chains from one sample, sequenced in a study of T cells in Graves' hyperthyroidism and ophthalmopathy. TCRdb reprocessed the multiplex PCR reads with MiXCR, giving one entry per CDR3 protein. This sample has about 210,000 distinct CDR3 sequences, with roughly 18% found just once. Sequenced sample: blood. All receptors come from a man aged 50-59 years with Graves' hyperthyroidism. Each CDR3 is given without its conserved first and last residue. The order of the fields is V gene, J gene, CDR3 protein.

v_call: TRBV28; j_call: TRBJ1-2; cdr3_aa: ASSLLAYRGDYGYT
v_call: TRBV9; j_call: TRBJ1-3; cdr3_aa: ASSVDWILSGNTIY
v_call: TRBV4-1; j_call: TRBJ2-5; cdr3_aa: ASSQGLGQETQY
v_call: TRBV28; j_call: TRBJ2-1; cdr3_aa: ASSLFRLATYNEQF
v_call: TRBV20-1; j_call: TRBJ2-7; cdr3_aa: SAPEHVAYEQY
v_call: TRBV2; j_call: TRBJ1-6; cdr3_aa: ASKGGGRGWNSPLH
v_call: TRBV14; j_call: TRBJ2-7; cdr3_aa: ASSHAWGGRRERFSEQY
v_call: TRBV5-1; j_call: TRBJ2-1; cdr3_aa: ASSLYPGTYNEQF
v_call: TRBV3-1; j_call: TRBJ2-1; cdr3_aa: ASSQGPGADNEQF
v_call: TRBV20-1; j_call: TRBJ2-3; cdr3_aa: SARKPLAADTQY
v_call: TRBV7-7; j_call: TRBJ2-2; cdr3_aa: ASSLSLGTGELF
v_call: TRBV20-1; j_call: TRBJ2-7; cdr3_aa: SARALTADVGEQY
v_call: TRBV6-1; j_call: TRBJ1-2; cdr3_aa: ASTPGPASYGYT
v_call: TRBV28; j_call: TRBJ2-1; cdr3_aa: ASSLFAGEVLYNEQF
v_call: TRBV10-2; j_call: TRBJ2-6; cdr3_aa: ASSSTGEANVLT
v_call: TRBV7-9; j_call: TRBJ2-1; cdr3_aa: ASSLVLGTSYNEQF
v_call: TRBV4-1; j_call: TRBJ2-7; cdr3_aa: ASSHTATVGTD
v_call: TRBV20-1; j_call: TRBJ2-3; cdr3_aa: SAGTSLKNTQY
v_call: TRBV11-2; j_call: TRBJ2-1; cdr3_aa: ASREPSGEQF
v_call: TRBV27; j_call: TRBJ2-2; cdr3_aa: ASSWGMRGARGTGELF
v_call: TRBV12-3/TRBV12-4; j_call: TRBJ1-1; cdr3_aa: ASTRTGTFEAF
v_call: TRBV12-3/TRBV12-4; j_call: TRBJ1-2; cdr3_aa: ASTPGQGYGYT
v_call: TRBV12-3/TRBV12-4; j_call: TRBJ1-2; cdr3_aa: ASSYSEFYGYT
v_call: TRBV11-3; j_call: TRBJ1-6; cdr3_aa: ASSKNNSPLH
v_call: TRBV11-2; j_call: TRBJ1-1; cdr3_aa: ASSLVAGALNEAF
v_call: TRBV29-1; j_call: TRBJ1-4; cdr3_aa: SAQGGTGFGEKLF
v_call: TRBV28; j_call: TRBJ2-1; cdr3_aa: ASSLEEGLAGVREQF
v_call: TRBV7-9; j_call: TRBJ2-1; cdr3_aa: ASNNPGTSGRNEQF
v_call: TRBV28; j_call: TRBJ1-5; cdr3_aa: ASNPVQLGNQPQH
v_call: TRBV20-1; j_call: TRBJ2-7; cdr3_aa: SASPLAGFREQY
v_call: TRBV6-2/TRBV6-3; j_call: TRBJ2-7; cdr3_aa: ASSAVPGQGTNEQY
v_call: TRBV10-1; j_call: TRBJ2-7; cdr3_aa: ASSDPSSGFYEQY
v_call: TRBV3-1; j_call: TRBJ2-3; cdr3_aa: ASSRLGTSTDTQY
v_call: TRBV27; j_call: TRBJ2-7; cdr3_aa: ASSKGLAGGMGEQY
v_call: TRBV20-1; j_call: TRBJ1-1; cdr3_aa: SARDRTVEAF
v_call: TRBV5-5; j_call: TRBJ1-6; cdr3_aa: ASRRGQDYNSPLH
v_call: TRBV11-2; j_call: TRBJ2-3; cdr3_aa: ASSLGADTQY
v_call: TRBV3-1; j_call: TRBJ2-5; cdr3_aa: ASSPLTRKETQY
v_call: TRBV7-2; j_call: TRBJ2-5; cdr3_aa: ASSTDGGQTQY
v_call: TRBV28; j_call: TRBJ1-3; cdr3_aa: ASSPGGGNTIY
v_call: TRBV14; j_call: TRBJ2-3; cdr3_aa: ASSPSRTGQSQY
v_call: TRBV20-1; j_call: TRBJ2-1; cdr3_aa: SARDLSGAGGPYNEQF
v_call: TRBV7-3; j_call: TRBJ2-1; cdr3_aa: ASSMGQGREQF
v_call: TRBV2; j_call: TRBJ2-1; cdr3_aa: ASSDALADNEQF
v_call: TRBV3-1; j_call: TRBJ1-1; cdr3_aa: ASRPTLGRYTEAF
v_call: TRBV6-1; j_call: TRBJ1-5; cdr3_aa: ASTPRGGNQPQH
v_call: TRBV11-2; j_call: TRBJ1-2; cdr3_aa: ASSPDREIGYT
v_call: TRBV7-3; j_call: TRBJ2-2; cdr3_aa: ASSLTSGSYTGELF
v_call: TRBV20-1; j_call: TRBJ1-2; cdr3_aa: SAREVRLRDSQNYGYT
v_call: TRBV7-3; j_call: TRBJ2-1; cdr3_aa: ASSLGTSAYNEQF